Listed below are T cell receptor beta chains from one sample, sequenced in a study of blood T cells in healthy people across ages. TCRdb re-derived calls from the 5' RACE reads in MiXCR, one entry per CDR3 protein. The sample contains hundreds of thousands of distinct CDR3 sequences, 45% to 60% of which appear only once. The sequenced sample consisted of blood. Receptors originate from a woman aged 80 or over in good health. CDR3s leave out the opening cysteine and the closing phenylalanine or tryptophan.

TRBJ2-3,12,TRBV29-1,SVAGGGSADTQY
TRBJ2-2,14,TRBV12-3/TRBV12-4,ASSVTRPTVHGELF
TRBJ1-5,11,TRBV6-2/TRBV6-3,ASRQDSYQPQH
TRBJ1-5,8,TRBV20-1,SAAKEPQH
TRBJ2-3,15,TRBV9,ASSVADGSPPPDTQY
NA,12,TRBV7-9,ASINSGMPDEQY
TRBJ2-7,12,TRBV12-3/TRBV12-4,ASTGDPSSYEQY
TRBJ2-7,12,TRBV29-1,SVESGGRNYEQY
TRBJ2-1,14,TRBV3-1,ASSPGLAVNYDEQF
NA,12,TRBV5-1,ASSMGQGVAEQY
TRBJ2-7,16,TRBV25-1,ASSEYFLNAGTEYEQY
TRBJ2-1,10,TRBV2,ASSGDGNEQF
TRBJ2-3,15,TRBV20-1,SARRGGARGVSDTQY
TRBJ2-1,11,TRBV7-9,ASSFIAYNEQF
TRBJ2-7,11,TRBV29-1,SVGGKGSYEQY
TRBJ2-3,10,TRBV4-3,ASRGKRGRLY
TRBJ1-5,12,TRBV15,ATSRETGRQPQH